This TCR beta chain emerged from a study of CD4 and CD8 cells across lung adenocarcinoma regions. The patients had localized lung adenocarcinoma, a non-small cell subtype. TCRdb re-derived calls from the PCR reads in MiXCR, one entry per CDR3 protein. Seen here are tens of thousands of distinct CDR3 sequences, roughly half observed once, and the top ten hold around 25%. This clonotype was counted only a few times. CDR3 length: 11 amino acids. Germline CDR1 reads MNHNS; CDR2 reads SASEGT. Trimming cost V 4 bases and J 7 bases, with 5 bases left between them. The sample taken for sequencing was CD8+ T cells from the center of a lung tumor. This TCR came from a female donor with lung adenocarcinoma. The CD4 and CD8 labels of this study may be unreliable. The genes are TRBV6-1 and TRBJ2-1, with D possibly called TRBD1 or TRBD2 (5 bases each). The CDR3 DNA sequence: TGTGCCAGCAGTGGGGGGAATGAGCAGTTCTTC. As protein: CASSGGNEQFF.